One and the same sample provided the 2 T cell receptor beta chains below, sequenced in a study of identical twins. In TCRdb, the 5' RACE reads were re-called with MiXCR into one record per CDR3 protein. The data hold hundreds of thousands of distinct CDR3 sequences, with around 5.7% observed a single time. The sequencing input was naive T cells sorted from blood. All receptors derive from a young man in good health.

Ten or more counts support this clonotype. This chain links TRBV29-1 with TRBJ2-7, with D hard to call. This CDR3 is built from 13 residues. Germline lookup yields CDR1 SQVTM and CDR2 ANQGSEA. Between the trimmed V and J ends, which lost 1 base and 5 bases, there was a span of 12 bases. Written as DNA, the CDR3 is TGCAGCGTTGAAGTTTTTCCGGCTGACGAGCAGTACTTC. Its translation: CSVEVFPADEQYF.

This sequence joins TRBV10-3 and TRBJ2-5, with D perhaps TRBD2 (6 bases). The germline gives CDR1 ENHRY, CDR2 SYGVKD. V shed 3 bases and J shed 4 bases, with 9 bases lying between them. The CDR3 extends over 13 amino acids. DNA for the CDR3: TGTGCCATCAGTGACGGCGGGACAGAGACCCAGTACTTC. Its protein is CAISDGGTETQYF.